This paragraph reports one T cell receptor (beta chain). Its specificity is not known. A much more abundant neighbour one base away suggests this may be a read error. This sample was taken from a study of T cell repertoires in cytomegalovirus infection. About the study: TCR beta signatures that were public indicated CMV infection and matching HLA type. Study results and caveats: Based on cumulative public TCR beta family frequency, carriers of CMV plus the relevant HLA were identified. HLA-C-restricted CMV-specific TCR beta clonotypes were dominant in the ex vivo response.

CDR1 and CDR2 from the germline V gene are MGHRA and YSYEKL. Trimming removed 0 bases from V and 7 bases from J, with 13 bases in between. The CDR3 contains 15 residues. TCRdb re-called the reads with MiXCR, one entry per CDR3 protein. The table records nearly 550,000 distinct CDR3 sequences, about 17% of them present only once. The origin of this receptor is a human donor in good health (CMV status not recorded). Some clones in this sample may be carry-over from other donors' samples. The chain combines TRBV4-1 with TRBJ1-5; D unclear. Sequenced material: CD8+ T cells from PBMCs. The CDR3 is CASSQERGCRQPQHF. The CDR3, as DNA: TGCGCCAGCAGCCAAGAGCGAGGGTGTAGGCAGCCCCAGCATTTT.